These T cell receptor beta chains were read from a single sample in a study of Ad26.COV2.S vaccination and SARS-CoV-2 variants. Clones were sequenced by immunoSEQ multiplex PCR, and TCRdb holds only the in-frame ones, with some missing. The top ten clones hold about 13% of a sample with approximately 500,000 clones, around 85% of them seen once. Sequencing used peripheral blood, obtained in a trial of Ad26.COV2.S vaccine versus placebo. These receptors all stem from a person between 18 and 59 years old who received the Ad26.COV2.S COVID-19 vaccine or a placebo. Both conserved end residues are trimmed from each CDR3. The D gene is left open where the match is weak. Not all rows give a size; the values are once, few, many and, for expanded clones, a class.

cdr3_aa v_call clone_size d_call
ASRPGTSGSYNEQF TRBV5-1 NA TRBD2
ASSSGTGYEQY TRBV27 NA NA
ASKGQGLQPQH TRBV6-5 NA TRBD1
ATSDRSGGAYEQY TRBV24-1 NA TRBD2
ASSPRTGGNTGELF TRBV28 NA TRBD1
AWSRIETGEIGAF TRBV30 NA NA
ASSLSGQGVGDEQY TRBV28 NA TRBD1
ASSLRGNQPQH TRBV7-2 many NA
ASSYALGGSYEQY TRBV6-5 few NA
ASGRGQGTEAF TRBV12-5 NA NA
ASSSGTGVEQF TRBV6-2/TRBV6-3 NA TRBD1
ASSQDRGGNYGYT TRBV4-3 NA NA
ASSQDRGIINYGYT TRBV3-1/TRBV3-2 few NA
ASGLLASGRLSYNEQF TRBV12-5 NA TRBD2
ASSFRDNEQF TRBV7-9 NA NA
ASSGHSRPSTDTQY TRBV9 NA NA
ASSDSSGTAYEQY TRBV5-4 NA TRBD2
ASSLQGARYGYT TRBV5-6 NA TRBD1
ASSDWAGNTEAF TRBV25-1 NA NA